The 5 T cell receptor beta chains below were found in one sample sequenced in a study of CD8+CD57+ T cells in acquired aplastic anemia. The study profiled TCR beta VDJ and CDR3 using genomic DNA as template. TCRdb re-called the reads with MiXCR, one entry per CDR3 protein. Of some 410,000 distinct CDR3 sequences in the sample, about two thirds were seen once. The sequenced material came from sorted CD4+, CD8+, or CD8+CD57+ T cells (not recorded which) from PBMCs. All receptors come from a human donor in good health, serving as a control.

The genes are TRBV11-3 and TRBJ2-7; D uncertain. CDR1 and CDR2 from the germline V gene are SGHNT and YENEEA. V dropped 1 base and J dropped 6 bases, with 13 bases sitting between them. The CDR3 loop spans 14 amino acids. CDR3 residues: CASSLGRGYGEQYF. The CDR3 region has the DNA TGTGCCAGCAGCTTAGGTCGCGGTTACGGCGAGCAGTACTTC.

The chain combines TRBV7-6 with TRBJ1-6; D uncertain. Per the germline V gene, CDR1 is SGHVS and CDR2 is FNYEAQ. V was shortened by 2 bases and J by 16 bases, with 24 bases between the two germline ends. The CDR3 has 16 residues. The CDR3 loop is CASSLLCFGKPPTLHF. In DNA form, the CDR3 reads TGTGCCAGCAGCTTACTGTGTTTTGGGAAACCTCCTACTCTCCACTTT.

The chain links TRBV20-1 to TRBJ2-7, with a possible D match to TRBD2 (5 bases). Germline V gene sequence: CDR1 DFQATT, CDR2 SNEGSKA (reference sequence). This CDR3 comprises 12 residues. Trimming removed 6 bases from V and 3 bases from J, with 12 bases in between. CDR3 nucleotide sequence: TGCAGTGCCACGACGGGGATCTACGAGCAGTACTTC. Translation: CSATTGIYEQYF.

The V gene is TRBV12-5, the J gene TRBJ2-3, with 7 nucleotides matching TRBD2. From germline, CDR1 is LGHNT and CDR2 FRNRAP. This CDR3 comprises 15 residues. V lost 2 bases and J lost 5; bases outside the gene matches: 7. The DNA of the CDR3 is TGTGCTAGTGGTTTGAGGGGAGGGGCTGGAGATACGCAGTATTTT. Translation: CASGLRGGAGDTQYF.

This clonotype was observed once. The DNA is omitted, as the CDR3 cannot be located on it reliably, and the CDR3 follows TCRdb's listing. CDR3 protein: CAAPNYLRAVLRAFF. This sequence joins TRBV7-2 and TRBJ1-1; no DNA check was done on the table's D call, TRBD1. Termini included, the CDR3 measures 15 amino acids. CDR1 is SGHTA and CDR2 is FQGNSA in the germline V gene.